This T cell receptor (beta chain) was identified during a study of cytomegalovirus exposure and HLA in healthy donors. Study at large: Genotyping of some 400 donors showed that around 85% belonged to the Caucasian-associated ancestry cluster. General study findings and limits: In an earlier analysis, productive rearrangement rates for most beta V segments clustered near 87% or 30%. Most subjects' HLA-A and HLA-B alleles were reportedly predicted from TCR beta sequences. When a later analysis was performed, an Asian-associated ancestry cluster reportedly had fewer N-insertions than the approximately 690-donor mean.

The CDR3 length is 13 residues. Trimming left V 5 bases short and J 7 bases short, with 14 bases between. CDR1 is MNHEY, CDR2 SMNVEV, per germline (reference sequence). On this clone: Its specificity is unknown.

PCR amplification relied on 60 Vbeta primers (plus 13 Jbeta primers). Sequencing was performed with immunoSEQ multiplex PCR; in TCRdb, only in-frame clones are kept and a portion is missing. The sample has tens of thousands of clones; around 82% are singletons. V and J are TRBV27 and TRBJ1-1; D not certain. The TCR was taken from a female donor in good health and CMV-seronegative. The specimen was PBMCs. CDR3 protein: CASSQWPDNEAFF. The DNA of the CDR3 is TGTGCCAGCAGTCAATGGCCTGATAATGAAGCTTTCTTT.